The clone carrying this T cell receptor beta chain was seen repeatedly, ten times or more. Its specificity is unknown. This CDR3 comprises 16 residues. Looked up from germline, CDR1 is KGHDR and CDR2 is SFDVKD. V dropped 4 bases and J dropped 5; count of bases not matched to a gene: 7. TCRdb called the 5' RACE reads again in MiXCR, with one record for every CDR3 protein. The sample shows approximately 220,000 distinct CDR3 sequences, roughly 24% of them seen only once. This sample is part of a study of CD8 T cells in ankylosing spondylitis. Study findings and constraints: Fewer than ten highly homologous variants made up a TCR beta motif that seemed to typify ankylosing spondylitis blood. Reportedly, disease-linked clones are significantly enriched in ankylosing spondylitis patients' matched synovial fluid.

The sequenced sample consisted of blood, either unsorted or a sorted T cell fraction (not recorded which). The V gene is TRBV24-1, the J gene TRBJ2-5; 12 nucleotides line up with TRBD2. The clonotype originates from a male donor with ankylosing spondylitis or in good health (not recorded which). The CDR3 protein is CATSDSTSGSTETQYF. DNA of the CDR3: TGTGCCACCAGTGACTCGACTAGCGGGAGTACGGAGACCCAGTACTTC.